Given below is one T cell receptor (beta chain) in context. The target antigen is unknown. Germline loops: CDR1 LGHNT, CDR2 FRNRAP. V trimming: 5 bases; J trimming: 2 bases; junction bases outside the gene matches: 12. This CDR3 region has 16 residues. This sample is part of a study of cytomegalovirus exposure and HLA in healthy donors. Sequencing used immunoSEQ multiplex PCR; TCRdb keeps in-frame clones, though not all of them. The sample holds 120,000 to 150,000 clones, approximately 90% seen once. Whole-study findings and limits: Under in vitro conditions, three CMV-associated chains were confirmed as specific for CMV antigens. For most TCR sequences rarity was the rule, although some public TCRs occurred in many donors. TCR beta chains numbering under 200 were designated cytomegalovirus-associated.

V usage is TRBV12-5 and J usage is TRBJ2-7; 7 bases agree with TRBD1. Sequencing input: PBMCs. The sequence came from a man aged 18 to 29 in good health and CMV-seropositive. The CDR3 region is CASGLDTGTVAYEQYF. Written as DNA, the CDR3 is TGTGCTAGTGGTCTCGACACCGGGACAGTGGCCTACGAGCAGTACTTC.